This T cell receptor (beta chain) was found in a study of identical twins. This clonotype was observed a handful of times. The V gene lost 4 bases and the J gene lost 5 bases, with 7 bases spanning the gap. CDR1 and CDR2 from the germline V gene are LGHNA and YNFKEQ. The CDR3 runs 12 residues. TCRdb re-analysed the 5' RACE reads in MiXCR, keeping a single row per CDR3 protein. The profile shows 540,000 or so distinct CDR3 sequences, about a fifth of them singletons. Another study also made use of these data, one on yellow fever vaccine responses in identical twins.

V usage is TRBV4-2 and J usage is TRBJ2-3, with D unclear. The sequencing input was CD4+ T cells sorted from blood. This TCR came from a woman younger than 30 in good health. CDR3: CASSPALDTQYF. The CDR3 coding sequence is TGTGCCAGCAGCCCTGCCCTAGATACGCAGTATTTT.